Listed below are T cell receptor beta chains from one sample, sequenced in a study of blood T cell repertoires in COVID-19. The table came from immunoSEQ multiplex PCR; TCRdb's copy has only in-frame clones and leaves some out. Of over 200,000 clones listed, under 85% were seen once; the top ten hold around 1.3%. The specimen was peripheral blood. The receptor set was obtained from a young woman with COVID-19, enrolled during active disease. Both conserved end residues are part of each CDR3. D genes are given only for firm matches. Where a row states a size, it is once, few, many or the class of an expanded clone; other rows omit it.

DNA | CDR3 | J | length | size | V | D
TGTGCCAGCAGGGAAAATAGCGGGGGCCAAGAGACCCAGTACTTC | CASRENSGGQETQYF | TRBJ2-5 | 15 | - | TRBV2 | TRBD2
TGTGCCAGTATCGGGAAGACGAGGGACACTGAAGCTTTCTTT | CASIGKTRDTEAFF | TRBJ1-1 | 14 | - | TRBV19 | -
TGTGCCAGCAGCAAAGCGCGCTTCAAGAACACTGAAGCTTTCTTT | CASSKARFKNTEAFF | TRBJ1-1 | 15 | - | TRBV21-1 | -
TGTGCCAGCGGCGCACGGGACAGCGAGACAGATACGCAGTATTTT | CASGARDSETDTQYF | TRBJ2-3 | 15 | - | TRBV13 | TRBD1
TGTGCCAGCCCCGTGGGGGACTCTAACACCGGGGAGCTGTTTTTT | CASPVGDSNTGELFF | TRBJ2-2 | 15 | - | TRBV6-6 | -
TGTGCCAGCAGCCAAGCTGGTAGGGGGTGGAACACTGAAGCTTTCTTT | CASSQAGRGWNTEAFF | TRBJ1-1 | 16 | few | TRBV14 | -
TGTGCCAGCAGCCTGACTAGCGCTCTCCACGAGCAGTACTTC | CASSLTSALHEQYF | TRBJ2-7 | 14 | - | TRBV9 | TRBD2
TGTGCCAGCAGCTTAGAGGTGGCACAGATATCTCAAGAGACCCAGTACTTC | CASSLEVAQISQETQYF | TRBJ2-5 | 17 | - | TRBV13 | -
TGTGCCAGCAGATTGACGGGACAGCCAACTATTAACACTGAAGCTTTCTTT | CASRLTGQPTINTEAFF | TRBJ1-1 | 17 | - | TRBV28 | TRBD1
TGTGCCTGGAGTCACACAGGGGCTCAGCCCCAGCATTTT | CAWSHTGAQPQHF | TRBJ1-5 | 13 | - | TRBV30 | TRBD1
TGTGCCAGCAGCCAAGATTCCCTTGGGACTAGCGGTTACAATGAGCAGTTCTTC | CASSQDSLGTSGYNEQFF | TRBJ2-1 | 18 | - | TRBV4-2 | TRBD2
TGTGCCAGCTCACCATCCCTTCGCGGGGGCTCACAAGAGACCCAGTACTTC | CASSPSLRGGSQETQYF | TRBJ2-5 | 17 | - | TRBV18 | -
TGTGCCAGCAGCGTTGCGGGGGGTCGGGAGACCCAGTACTTC | CASSVAGGRETQYF | TRBJ2-5 | 14 | - | TRBV7-3 | TRBD2
TGCGCCAGCCGTAAGGGGACAGGGGGCGATACGCAGTATTTT | CASRKGTGGDTQYF | TRBJ2-3 | 14 | - | TRBV5-1 | TRBD1
TGTGCCAGTAGGACCACAGGGCCGAACACTGAAGCTTTCTTT | CASRTTGPNTEAFF | TRBJ1-1 | 14 | - | TRBV19 | -
TGCGCCAGCAGCCACCCGGCCGGGGAGCTGTTTTTT | CASSHPAGELFF | TRBJ2-2 | 12 | once | TRBV4-3 | -
TGCGCCAGCAGCTTGGGACAGGGGGCTAACTATGGCTACACCTTC | CASSLGQGANYGYTF | TRBJ1-2 | 15 | - | TRBV5-1 | TRBD1
TGTGCCAGCAGCACCCGGACTAGCGGGAGTTTCTACGAGCAGTACTTC | CASSTRTSGSFYEQYF | TRBJ2-7 | 16 | - | TRBV7-2 | TRBD2
TGTGCCAGCAGCTTAGATCCCGCAGATACGCAGTATTTT | CASSLDPADTQYF | TRBJ2-3 | 13 | few | TRBV11-2 | -
TGTGCCAGCAGCCGAGACAGGGCCAGCTATGGCTACACCTTC | CASSRDRASYGYTF | TRBJ1-2 | 14 | - | TRBV9 | TRBD1
TGTGCCTGGAGTGACAGGGACAATCAGCCCCAGCATTTT | CAWSDRDNQPQHF | TRBJ1-5 | 13 | once | TRBV30 | -
TGTGCCAGCAGTAACAGGGGAGGCACAGATACGCAGTATTTT | CASSNRGGTDTQYF | TRBJ2-3 | 14 | few | TRBV2 | TRBD1
TGTGCCAGCAGTTACCAAGGGGCTAACTATGGCTACACCTTC | CASSYQGANYGYTF | TRBJ1-2 | 14 | - | TRBV6-5 | -